This is a list of T cell receptor beta chains from one sample in a study of T cells in Graves' hyperthyroidism and ophthalmopathy. TCRdb called the multiplex PCR reads again in MiXCR, with one record for every CDR3 protein. Of about 640,000 distinct CDR3 sequences in the sample, about 14% were seen once. The sequencing sample was made of blood. All receptors derive from a woman between 50 and 59 years old with Graves' ophthalmopathy. The CDR3 runs from the conserved cysteine through the conserved F or W. Fields, in order: V gene, clone size, D gene, J gene, CDR3 DNA, CDR3 protein. D genes are given only for firm matches. Size is stated for part of the rows, as once, few or many counts, or as a class when the clone is expanded.

>TRBV7-9|NA|NA|TRBJ1-2
TGTGCCAGCAGTTCCTTGGGACAAAGAAACTATGGCTACACCTTC
CASSSLGQRNYGYTF
>TRBV18|once|NA|TRBJ1-1
TGTGCCACACCCCCGGACGGTCGGGCTTTCTTT
CATPPDGRAFF
>TRBV19|NA|NA|TRBJ2-2
TGTGCCAGTAGTATAATAACCTCGGATGCCGGGGAGCTGTTTTTT
CASSIITSDAGELFF
>TRBV4-1|few|TRBD2|TRBJ2-3
TGCGCCAGCAGCCAAGTGCCGGGACTAGCGGTCACAGATACGCAGTATTTT
CASSQVPGLAVTDTQYF
>TRBV7-9|many|TRBD2|TRBJ2-2
TGTGCCAGCAGCTCCAGCGGGAGAAACACCGGGGAGCTGTTTTTT
CASSSSGRNTGELFF
>TRBV4-3|NA|NA|TRBJ2-3
TGCGCCAGCAGCCAAGATGAGGGGACGACAGATACGCAGTATTTT
CASSQDEGTTDTQYF
>TRBV12-3/TRBV12-4|many|TRBD2|TRBJ2-7
TGTGCCAGCAGTCCCCGATCAGCTAGCGGTTCCTACGAGCAGTACTTC
CASSPRSASGSYEQYF
>TRBV7-6|NA|TRBD1|TRBJ1-1
TGTGCCAGCAGCTTAGGTTACACAGGGGGAGCTTTCTTT
CASSLGYTGGAFF
>TRBV9|many|NA|TRBJ2-2
TGTGCCAGCAGCGTAGACCTATACGGGGAGCTGTTTTTT
CASSVDLYGELFF
>TRBV29-1|many|TRBD2|TRBJ2-1
TGCAGCGTTAGGGGACTAGCGGGAGTTGACGCGTTCTTC
CSVRGLAGVDAFF
>TRBV20-1|many|TRBD2|TRBJ2-5
TGCAGTGCTAGATTAGCGGGCTTGCGGGAGACCCAGTACTTC
CSARLAGLRETQYF
>TRBV3-1|many|NA|TRBJ2-7
TGTGCCAGCAGGAGACGGGACACCTTAACCTACGAGCAGTACTTC
CASRRRDTLTYEQYF
>TRBV25-1|many|TRBD2|TRBJ2-7
TGTGCCAGCAGCGTGCTAGCGGGAGGGCCGCAAGTGGGGTTAGAGCAGTACTTC
CASSVLAGGPQVGLEQYF
>TRBV6-1|many|TRBD1|TRBJ2-3
TGTGCCAGCAATACCGGGACAGGCCTCACAGATACGCAGTATTTT
CASNTGTGLTDTQYF
>TRBV7-9|many|NA|TRBJ1-3
TGTGGTAACGCAGGGGCCTACGAAGATGGAAACACCATATATTTT
CGNAGAYEDGNTIYF
>TRBV20-1|many|TRBD2|TRBJ2-7
TGCAGTGCTACCCCTAGCGGATACGAGCAGTACTTC
CSATPSGYEQYF
>TRBV27|NA|TRBD1|TRBJ2-7
TGTGCCAGCAGTTTAGTGGGACAGAGCTCCTACGAGCAGTACTTC
CASSLVGQSSYEQYF
>TRBV7-9|NA|TRBD2|TRBJ2-3
TGTGCCAGCAGCGGTGGGACTAGCGTGAGCGGGGGGACGCAGTATTTT
CASSGGTSVSGGTQYF
>TRBV7-9|few|TRBD1|TRBJ1-1
TGTGCCAGCAGCGAAACAGGGGATAGAACTGAAGCTTTCTTT
CASSETGDRTEAFF
>TRBV4-2|NA|TRBD2|TRBJ2-7
TGTGCCAGCAGCCAAGATATCGAGCGGGAGTCCTACGAGCAGTACTTC
CASSQDIERESYEQYF
>TRBV7-3|many|TRBD1|TRBJ2-5
TGTGCCAGCAGTCCGGGACAGCAGCAAGAGACCCAGTACTTC
CASSPGQQQETQYF
>TRBV4-3|NA|NA|TRBJ2-1
TGCGCCAGCAGCCAAGATATTGTGGGAGGGGGTTACAATGAGCAGTTCTTC
CASSQDIVGGGYNEQFF
>TRBV15|many|TRBD1|TRBJ1-5
TGTGCCACCAGCAATTCACAGGGGGCTAAGGGCAATCAGCCCCAGCATTTT
CATSNSQGAKGNQPQHF
>TRBV15|NA|TRBD2|TRBJ2-4
TGTGCCACCAGCAGACTGGGGGCGGGAGGAGGGCGAAACATTCAGTACTTC
CATSRLGAGGGRNIQYF
>TRBV29-1|NA|NA|TRBJ2-1
TGCAGCCTTCGTAGGGACTTCCGTAAAGGGGTTTCCTACAATGAGCAGTTCTTC
CSLRRDFRKGVSYNEQFF
>TRBV14|many|NA|TRBJ2-1
TGTGCCAGCAGCCAAGAGAGGGGGGCGTACTACAATGAGCAGTTCTTC
CASSQERGAYYNEQFF
>TRBV13|many|NA|TRBJ2-2
TGTGCCAGCAGCTTCCGACCAATGAACACCGGGGAGCTGTTTTTT
CASSFRPMNTGELFF
>TRBV28|few|TRBD1|TRBJ1-5
TGTGCCAGCAGTTTATCTGGGACAGGGGGTTTTCAGCCCCAGCATTTT
CASSLSGTGGFQPQHF
>TRBV24-1|few|TRBD2|TRBJ2-1
TGTGCCACCAGTGACGCCGGGACTAGCGGAAACTCCTACAATGAGCAGTTCTTC
CATSDAGTSGNSYNEQFF
>TRBV11-3|many|TRBD1|TRBJ1-4
TGTGCCAGCAGCTCGCGACAGGGTAGTGGCGAAAAACTGTTTTTT
CASSSRQGSGEKLFF
>TRBV2|many|NA|TRBJ2-2
TGTGCCAGCAGTGAATGGCTAGCAGACACCGGGGAGCTGTTTTTT
CASSEWLADTGELFF
>TRBV20-1|NA|NA|TRBJ1-4
TGCAGTGCTAGAGTTCCCAGGGGACGATTCAGAGAACTGTTTTTT
CSARVPRGRFRELFF
>TRBV6-2/TRBV6-3|many|TRBD2|TRBJ2-3
TGTGCCAGCAGAACCTCGATCCGGCCCGGACTAGGAGTCACAGATACGCAGTATTTT
CASRTSIRPGLGVTDTQYF
>TRBV19|many|NA|TRBJ1-1
TGTGCCAGTAGTCTTCCCCCCACAGGTACCGTGGCAGCTTTCTTT
CASSLPPTGTVAAFF
>TRBV4-1|NA|NA|TRBJ1-5
TGCGCCAGCAGCCAAGGGACAGATAATCAGCCCCAGCATTTT
CASSQGTDNQPQHF
>TRBV4-3|NA|TRBD2|TRBJ2-7
TGCGCCAGCAGCCAAACCGGGACTAGCGGGAGGCCCTCCTACGAGCAGTACTTC
CASSQTGTSGRPSYEQYF
>TRBV7-9|NA|NA|TRBJ1-2
TGTGCCAGCAGCCAGGAGCGAGGGCACAACTATGGCTACACCTTC
CASSQERGHNYGYTF
>TRBV6-1|NA|NA|TRBJ1-5
TGTGCCAGCAGTGAATCGGGGGCTCGGCCCCAGCATTTT
CASSESGARPQHF
>TRBV28|many|TRBD1|TRBJ1-1
TGTGCCACGGACAGGGCGAACACTGAAGCTTTCTTT
CATDRANTEAFF
>TRBV5-1|many|TRBD2|TRBJ2-7
TGCGCCAGCAGCCCGGCTAGCGGGAGTTTCCACGAGCAGTACTTC
CASSPASGSFHEQYF
>TRBV7-2|once|NA|TRBJ2-7
TGCGCCAGCAGCCTTTGTTTCCTCAGGGACTCCTACGAGCAGTACTTC
CASSLCFLRDSYEQYF
>TRBV5-6|NA|TRBD2|TRBJ2-3
TGTGCCAGCAGCGAATACGGGACTAGCGGGAGGGCGGCAGATACGCAGTATTTT
CASSEYGTSGRAADTQYF
>TRBV7-2|many|NA|TRBJ2-7
TGTGCCAGCAGCTTAGCGCCTAGCGCTTACGAGCAGTACTTC
CASSLAPSAYEQYF
>TRBV13|few|NA|TRBJ2-3
TGTGCCAGCAGCTTAGGCTTGGGTTTGACAGATACGCAGTATTTT
CASSLGLGLTDTQYF
>TRBV3-1|NA|TRBD1|TRBJ1-2
TGTGCCAGCAGCCTGTTGGGACAGCCTGGGGATGGCTACACCTTC
CASSLLGQPGDGYTF
>TRBV6-1|few|TRBD2|TRBJ2-5
TGTGCCAGCAGTGAAAGGTTAGCGGGAGGCCGAGGGCTGGAGACCCAGTACTTC
CASSERLAGGRGLETQYF
>TRBV2|many|NA|TRBJ2-2
TGTGCCAGCAGTGTCGGGCAGGCGAACACCGGGGAGCTGTTTTTT
CASSVGQANTGELFF
>TRBV30|many|NA|TRBJ1-4
TGTGCCTGGAGTGTGTGGGGAACTAATGAAAAACTGTTTTTT
CAWSVWGTNEKLFF
>TRBV9|NA|TRBD1|TRBJ2-5
TGTGCCAGCAGCCAAGCGCGGACAGGGTCTAAAGAGACCCAGTACTTC
CASSQARTGSKETQYF
>TRBV27|few|NA|TRBJ2-1
TGTGCCAGCAGTCTACTACAGGGTTACAATGAGCAGTTCTTC
CASSLLQGYNEQFF
>TRBV30|many|NA|TRBJ2-7
TGTGCCTGGAAATTGGGACCGTTCTACGAGCAGTACTTC
CAWKLGPFYEQYF
>TRBV18|many|TRBD1|TRBJ2-7
TGTGCCAGCTCAGGGACAGGAAACGAGCAGTACTTC
CASSGTGNEQYF
>TRBV14|many|NA|TRBJ2-1
TGTGCCAGCGCGAGAGGGGGAGGGTACAATGAGCAGTTCTTC
CASARGGGYNEQFF
>TRBV6-5|few|NA|TRBJ2-7
TGTGCCAGCAGTTACTCGACAAGACTAAGCCACTACGAGCAGTACTTC
CASSYSTRLSHYEQYF